The T cell receptor beta chain described here comes from a study of Ad26.COV2.S vaccination and SARS-CoV-2 variants. Study-level background: The vaccine Ad26.COV2.S was put into the muscle once, or twice with 56 days between.

A remark on this clone: Antigen specificity is unknown.

Whole-study findings and limits: Vaccinees showed greater spike-specific TCR breadth than placebo recipients. Substantial response breadth was reportedly seen for spike-specific CD8+ and CD4+ T cells after vaccination.

The V gene's germline CDR1 is SGDLS and CDR2 YYNGEE. The CDR3 covers 15 residues. V was trimmed by 0 bases and J by 2 bases, leaving 12 bases between them. TCRdb's table, derived via immunoSEQ multiplex PCR, lists solely in-frame clones and lacks some. In the table there are 500,000 or so clones, 85% to 90% of which are singletons. Described treatment: roughly 18 received Ad26.COV2.S at low or high dose, single or two shots; a few received placebo; per-sample allocation not given. After the first vaccine or placebo injection, samples were drawn on day 63. It was Wuhan-strain SARS-CoV-2 spike that the Ad26 vaccine vector expressed.

Sequenced material: peripheral blood, taken in a trial of Ad26.COV2.S vaccine versus placebo. The TCR originated in a person aged 18-65 years who received the Ad26.COV2.S COVID-19 vaccine or a placebo. The gene calls are TRBV9 and TRBJ2-7; D may be TRBD2 (5 bases). The CDR3 sequence is CASSVAGSPAYEQYF. Written as DNA, the CDR3 is TGTGCCAGCAGCGTAGCTGGGAGTCCGGCCTACGAGCAGTACTTC. Looking up the rest from reference TRBV9 and TRBJ2-7 gives the full variable domain: DSGVTQTPKHLITATGQRVTLRCSPRSGDLSVYWYQQSLDQGLQFLIQYYNGEERAKGNILERFSAQQFPDLHSELNLSSLELGDSALYFCASSVAGSPAYEQYFGPGTRLTVT.